This T cell receptor beta chain derives from a study of OX40 agonist ivuxolimab in advanced cancers. In the study overall: Ivuxolimab, which targeted the costimulatory receptor OX40 (CD134), was an agonistic, fully human IgG2 monoclonal antibody. The paper describes the monotherapy dose-escalation part (N ≈ 49 patients) of the phase I trial of ivuxolimab. A male proportion of roughly 80% and a mean age of around 60 years, ranging from roughly 23 to 90, were recorded for the dose-escalation cohort. Prior anti-PD-1, anti-PD-L1 or anti-CTLA-4 therapy was permitted, and checkpoint inhibitors had been received by around 39% of dose-escalation patients. The purpose of peripheral TCRbeta sequencing was to test whether ivuxolimab changed TCR sequence diversity and led to clonal T-cell expansion. Of the roughly 54 dose-escalation patients, hepatocellular carcinoma was present in about 20, melanoma in roughly 15, renal cell carcinoma in 9 and head and neck cancer in 9. Intravenous ivuxolimab was administered to patients every 2 weeks at six dose levels: 0.01, 0.1, 0.3, 1.5, 3 and 10 mg/kg. Partial responses occurred in three dose-escalation patients, of whom one had hepatocellular carcinoma and two had cutaneous melanoma.

A remark on this clone: It has no known antigen specificity. Per-base qualities were not stored, and no clone one base away is much larger.

Genomic DNA was extracted from sorted cells for sequencing of the TCRbeta CDR3 region. The immunoSEQ Assay was used for sequencing of TCRbeta CDR3 regions. TCRdb obtained this table from immuneACCESS and retained in-frame rearrangements with V and J assigned. These tables miss some clones; where compared with another copy, unresolved V genes account for less than half of the shortfall, and the remainder is unexplained. Recorded for this sample are around 84,000 clones; 80% to 95% of them occurred a single time. Clones ranked in the top ten supply more than 0.35% of the sample. The investigation overall reported the following: Low levels of normalized T-cell clonal expansion were also seen in some patients who did not respond. The antigen specificity of the clonally expanded peripheral T cells was not determined. At doses of 0.1 to 3.0 mg/kg, clonal expansion of both CD4+ and CD8+ T cells in blood was seen between baseline and week 6. Partial responders in the 0.1-3.0 mg/kg groups had among the lowest normalized peripheral clonal expansion, especially among CD8+ T cells. After ivuxolimab, expanded clones were on average more numerous among CD8+ T cells than among CD4+ T cells.

The trial excluded patients who had a history of autoimmune disease or were on systemic immunosuppression. In every dose cohort, peripheral blood was drawn for TCR sequencing at baseline, cycle 4 day 1, and cycle 7 day 1. The samples were taken from a phase I, first-in-human, multicenter, open-label dose-escalation trial of ivuxolimab. Adults with locally advanced or metastatic melanoma, renal cell carcinoma, hepatocellular carcinoma or head and neck squamous cell carcinoma were enrolled in the trial. Before TCR sequencing, CD4+ and CD8+ T cells were separately sorted from peripheral blood. From V the trimming removes 2 bases and from J it removes 0 bases, while the gene matches leave 4 bases of the junction unaccounted for. Reading from cysteine to phenylalanine, the CDR3 counts 15 amino acids. The entry retains the CDR3 DNA only, 45 bases that are in frame from base 1. The germline V gene yields SGHRS for CDR1 and YFSETQ for CDR2.

This receptor was obtained from an adult with an advanced solid tumor such as melanoma, head and neck, liver or kidney cancer. Recombination connected TRBV5-1 to TRBJ1-1, with 7 central nucleotides matching TRBD1. The source material was CD4+ or CD8+ T cells sorted from blood, sampled in a trial of the OX40 agonist ivuxolimab. The DNA is TGCGCCAGCAGCTTCCAGGGGGGATTGAACACTGAAGCTTTCTTT. Its protein is CASSFQGGLNTEAFF.